Presented here are 27 T cell receptor beta chains from one specimen sequenced in a study of T cells in women clearing cervical HPV infection. The assay was immunoSEQ multiplex PCR, and TCRdb's table has in-frame clones only and misses some. Recorded for this sample: 48,000 or so clones. The specimen was blood buffy coat. The receptors stem from a woman between 18 and 70 years old with a cervical HPV16 infection that either progressed to CIN3+ or cleared (not recorded which).

Comment on this clone: Read coverage stops 3 residues before the CDR3 terminus; the germline J gene supplies the remainder. V and J are TRBV19 and TRBJ2-7, with TRBD1 matching over 7 bases. Germline values: CDR1 LNHDA, CDR2 SQIVND (reference sequence). The CDR3 extends over 14 amino acids. V lost 4 bases, J lost 2 bases, and 5 bases stayed unmatched. The CDR3 spells CASSTTGTAYEQYF. The sequenced part of the CDR3 DNA is TGTGCCAGTAGTACTACCGGGACAGCCTACGAG.

Concerning this clone: The read terminates 3 residues before the CDR3 end, so the remaining end is supplied by the germline J gene. The chain has TRBV20-1 and TRBJ1-4; D remains ambiguous. CDR3 length equals 11 residues. Germline loops: CDR1 DFQATT, CDR2 SNEGSKA (reference sequence). Trimming cost V 6 bases and J 7 bases, with 9 bases left between them. CDR3 loop: CSAEVGEKLFF. CDR3 bases read: TGCAGTGCAGAGGTTGGTGAAAAA.

Comments on this clone: The read is 3 residues too short to cover the CDR3 end, so that end is filled in from the germline J gene. The chain is built from TRBV7-3 and TRBJ2-7; D is undetermined. The CDR3 consists of 15 residues. In germline, CDR1 is SGHTA, CDR2 FQGTGA. The V gene lost 5 bases and the J gene lost 3 bases, with 17 bases spanning the gap. CDR3 sequence: CASSPRLSLIYEQYF. The sequenced CDR3 bases are TGTGCCAGCAGCCCCCGTCTGAGTCTAATCTACGAG.

Details on this clone: The read gets to within 3 residues of the CDR3 end, and the germline J gene fills in the rest. The chain employs TRBV11-2 and TRBJ1-1; a possible D gene is TRBD1 (6 bases). Germline loops: CDR1 SGHAT, CDR2 FQNNGV. The V end lost 0 bases, the J end lost 5 bases, and 13 bases lay between the germline ends. This CDR3 region has 15 residues. This CDR3 reads CASSLEVWGRTEAFF. Incomplete CDR3 DNA: TGTGCCAGCAGCTTAGAAGTCTGGGGGCGTACTGAA. Complete variable domain (other parts from reference TRBV11-2 and TRBJ1-1): EAGVAQSPRYKIIEKRQSVAFWCNPISGHATLYWYQQILGQGPKLLIQFQNNGVVDDSQLPKDRFSAERLKGVDSTLKIQPAKLEDSAVYLCASSLEVWGRTEAFFGQGTRLTVV.

The CDR3 DNA, read in part, is TGTGCTAGTGGTTTGGTACCACTCAGGGGCTTCACAGATACG. Its translation: CASGLVPLRGFTDT. The whole CDR3 region reads CASGLVPLRGFTDTQYF. V is TRBV12-5 and J is TRBJ2-3; D is perhaps TRBD1 (6 bases). Read data end 3 residues before the CDR3 end; the end is taken from the germline J gene. The CDR3 totals 17 residues. Trimming took off 0 bases at V and 2 bases at J, with 15 bases between the two ends. Germline V gives CDR1 LGHNT, CDR2 FRNRAP.

In regard to this clone: Coverage ceases 3 residues before the CDR3 finishes, and the germline J gene fills in the end. V is TRBV4-1 and J is TRBJ2-5, with 7 bases fitting TRBD2. This CDR3 has 16 residues. CDR1 is MGHRA, CDR2 YSYEKL, per germline. The V gene end was trimmed by 0 bases and the J gene end by 4 bases; junction bases not matched to a gene: 8. CDR3: CASSQDRAGVGETQYF. CDR3 DNA, as far as it was read: TGCGCCAGCAGCCAAGATAGGGCGGGGGTAGGAGAGACC.

As for this clone: The CDR3 end falls 3 residues outside the read, so it is completed with the germline J gene. This chain uses TRBV30 with TRBJ2-2; D is uncertain. The length of the CDR3 is 12 residues. The V gene lost 2 bases and the J gene lost 4 bases, with 5 bases spanning the gap. Germline V CDR1 and CDR2: GTSNPN, SVGIG (reference sequence). CDR3 sequence reads: CAWSQGTGELFF. Incomplete CDR3 DNA: TGTGCCTGGAGTCAAGGCACCGGGGAG.

As concerns this clone: The read comes to an end 3 residues before the CDR3 does, leaving the germline J gene to fill in the end. Other nucleotide sequences in the sample specify the same CDR3. The chain combines TRBV5-1 with TRBJ2-5, with TRBD1 as a possible D gene (6 bases). Deletions cut 3 bases from V and 2 bases from J, with 11 bases between. Germline values: CDR1 SGHRS, CDR2 YFSETQ. The CDR3 runs to 14 residues. The CDR3 DNA, read in part, is TGCGCCAGCAGCTCACAGGGTCGGCAAGAGACC. Its translation is CASSSQGRQET. The entire CDR3 sequence reads CASSSQGRQETQYF. Full variable domain (remainder filled in from reference TRBV5-1 and TRBJ2-5): KAGVTQTPRYLIKTRGQQVTLSCSPISGHRSVSWYQQTPGQGLQFLFEYFSETQRNKGNFPGRFSGRQFSNSRSEMNVSTLELGDSALYLCASSSQGRQETQYFGPGTRLLVL.

Concerning this clone: Read coverage stops 3 residues before the CDR3 terminus; the germline J gene supplies the remainder. The chain has TRBV7-2 and TRBJ2-7, with D possibly being TRBD2 (6 bases). CDR1 SGHTA and CDR2 FQGNSA come from the germline V gene. The CDR3 consists of 15 residues. Deletions cut 4 bases from V and 2 bases from J, with 15 bases between. CDR3 DNA (partial): TGTGCCAGCAGCTATAGGGCAGGGAGGACCTACGAG. This codes for CASSYRAGRTYE. The CDR3 in its entirety is CASSYRAGRTYEQYF.

Comments on this clone: The read stops 3 residues short of the end of the CDR3; the missing end is completed from the germline J gene. The V gene is TRBV5-1, the J gene TRBJ1-4, with TRBD1 matching 11 bases. V gave up 4 bases and J gave up 7 bases; unmatched junction bases: 6. The CDR3 loop spans 15 amino acids. The germline V gene has CDR1 SGHRS and CDR2 YFSETQ. This CDR3 reads CASSSYGTGGEKLFF. CDR3 bases read: TGCGCCAGCAGCAGTTACGGGACAGGGGGTGAAAAA.

Comment on this clone: The read ends 3 residues shy of where the CDR3 ends; the end is completed using the germline J gene. The chain carries TRBV19 and TRBJ2-2; weak D call: TRBD1 (6 bases). The length of the CDR3 is 20 residues. Germline-derived CDR1 and CDR2 are LNHDA and SQIVND (reference sequence). V was trimmed by 0 bases and J by 3 bases, leaving 23 bases between them. The CDR3 loop is CASSIDSPGIWGRYTGELFF. The sequenced part of the CDR3 DNA is TGTGCCAGTAGTATAGATTCCCCGGGTATCTGGGGGCGGTACACCGGGGAG.

Concerning this clone itself: The read gets to within 3 residues of the CDR3 end, and the germline J gene fills in the rest. The chain is built from TRBV10-1 and TRBJ2-2; D perhaps matches TRBD1 (6 bases). The V gene's germline CDR1 is WNHNN and CDR2 SYGVQD (reference sequence). This CDR3 is built from 16 residues. Trimming cost V 3 bases and J 1 base, with 12 bases left between them. Incomplete CDR3 DNA: TGCGCCAGCAGTGACCCGAGGGGGAAGAACACCGGGGAG. Translation: CASSDPRGKNTGE. The entire CDR3 protein reads CASSDPRGKNTGELFF.

Regarding this clone: The missing CDR3 end, 3 residues past where the read stops, is filled in from the germline J gene. V and J are TRBV7-8 and TRBJ1-1, with D possibly matching TRBD1 (5 bases). The CDR3 loop spans 15 amino acids. With 1 base removed from V and 1 base from J, the gap between germline ends came to 10 bases. Germline V gene lookup returns CDR1 SGHVS and CDR2 FQNEAQ. CDR3 loop: CASSLVAGQNTEAFF. The sequenced CDR3 bases are TGTGCCAGCAGCTTAGTGGCCGGACAGAACACTGAA.

To note about this clone: The read falls 3 residues short of the CDR3 end, and the missing part is taken from the germline J gene. This chain links TRBV5-8 with TRBJ2-6; D remains unclear. This CDR3 is 14 amino acids long. Germline V gene lookup returns CDR1 SGHTS and CDR2 YDEGEE. With 6 bases removed from V and 1 base from J, the gap between germline ends came to 8 bases. The part of the CDR3 DNA that was read is TGTGCCAGCATTCAGAGATCTGGGGCCAACGTC. Translation gives CASIQRSGANV. The entire CDR3 protein reads CASIQRSGANVLTF. The full variable domain, in which reference TRBV5-8 and TRBJ2-6 provide the parts outside the CDR3, is EAGVTQSPTHLIKTRGQQATLRCSPISGHTSVYWYQQALGLGLQFLLWYDEGEERNRGNFPPRFSGRQFPNYSSELNVNALELEDSALYLCASIQRSGANVLTFGAGSRLTVL.

As regards this clone: The read gets to within 3 residues of the CDR3 end, and the germline J gene fills in the rest. The V and J genes are TRBV6-1 and TRBJ1-5; TRBD1 might be the D (6 bases). From germline, CDR1 is MNHNS and CDR2 SASEGT. V was pared by 4 bases and J by 2 bases, with 12 bases between. The CDR3 has 15 residues. Incomplete CDR3 DNA: TGTGCCAGCAGTGGGGGGGGCGCGGGCAATCAGCCC. Encoded protein: CASSGGGAGNQP. The full CDR3 is CASSGGGAGNQPQHF.

Worth noting for this clone: The read ends 3 residues before the CDR3 terminus; that terminus is restored from the germline J gene. The rearrangement joins TRBV25-1 to TRBJ2-7; TRBD1 aligns across 7 bases. This CDR3 has 13 residues. Germline CDR1 reads MGHDK; CDR2 reads SYGVNS. The junction had 3 bases not matched to a gene; V was cut back by 6 bases and J by 1 base. Incomplete CDR3 DNA: TGTGCCAGCAGCTCGGACAGGTCCTACGAG. This gives the protein CASSSDRSYE. The complete CDR3 sequence is CASSSDRSYEQYF.

A remark on this clone: The sequenced fragment ends 3 residues before the CDR3 boundary, so the rest is inferred from the germline J gene. The rearrangement uses TRBV6-1 and TRBJ1-6; D is possibly TRBD1 (6 bases). The CDR3 sequence is 15 residues long. Per germline, CDR1 MNHNS and CDR2 SASEGT. Trimming left V 3 bases short and J 10 bases short, with 16 bases between. The sequenced part of the CDR3 DNA is TGTGCCAGCAGTGAGAGGACAGCCCAGAGGTCACCC. Protein sequence: CASSERTAQRSP. The entire CDR3 protein is CASSERTAQRSPLHF.

A word on this clone: The read finishes 3 residues shy of the CDR3 end, and the germline J gene is used to complete it. V usage is TRBV20-1 and J usage is TRBJ2-7; TRBD2 agrees at 7 bases. Germline V lookup: CDR1 DFQATT, CDR2 SNEGSKA (reference sequence). The CDR3 is made up of 15 amino acids. V lost 1 base to trimming and J lost 0 bases; unmatched junction nucleotides: 6. The CDR3 region is CSARVGSGSSYEQYF. The part of the CDR3 DNA that was read is TGCAGTGCTAGAGTCGGTAGCGGGTCCTCCTACGAG.

In the case of this clone: The CDR3 extends 3 residues past the end of the read, so its final part is completed from the germline J gene. This sequence joins TRBV30 and TRBJ2-5; the D gene is possibly TRBD1 (6 bases). The V gene's germline CDR1 is GTSNPN and CDR2 SVGIG (reference sequence). This CDR3 spans 13 amino acids. The germline V and J ends were trimmed by 4 bases and 0 bases, with 9 bases remaining between them. The DNA read from the CDR3 is TGTGCCTGGACCGGACAGCACCAAGAGACC. Its translation is CAWTGQHQET. The entire CDR3 is CAWTGQHQETQYF.

Turning to this clone: The CDR3 goes on 3 residues after the read ends, and that part is filled in from the germline J gene. The J gene is TRBJ2-7, the V gene TRBV2, with TRBD2 matching over 7 bases. CDR1 SNHLY and CDR2 FYNNEI come from the germline V gene. The V segment lost 3 bases and the J segment 2 bases; nucleotides outside the gene matches: 1. The CDR3 extends over 13 amino acids. The sequenced CDR3 bases are TGTGCCAGCAGTGATGGGGGGGCCTACGAG. Its protein is CASSDGGAYE. The CDR3 in its entirety is CASSDGGAYEQYF.

A note on this clone: The read finishes 3 residues shy of the CDR3 end, and the germline J gene is used to complete it. The gene calls are TRBV20-1 and TRBJ2-5, with D maybe TRBD1 (6 bases). The CDR3 is 15 residues long. V lost 0 bases, J lost 5 bases, and 16 bases lay in between. The V gene's germline CDR1 is DFQATT and CDR2 SNEGSKA (reference sequence). The DNA read from the CDR3 is TGCAGTGCTAGAGAATTCAAGGGACATGGGGAGACC. Protein: CSAREFKGHGET. The complete CDR3 reads CSAREFKGHGETQYF.

Points on this clone: The sequenced fragment ends 3 residues before the CDR3 boundary, so the rest is inferred from the germline J gene. This chain joins TRBV20-1 and TRBJ2-2; D uncertain. Trimming removed 0 bases from V and 2 bases from J, with 7 bases in between. The CDR3 length is 14 residues. Germline V CDR1 and CDR2: DFQATT, SNEGSKA (reference sequence). This CDR3 is CSARDRYNTGELFF. The part of the CDR3 DNA that was read is TGCAGTGCTAGAGATCGCTATAACACCGGGGAG.

A note on this clone: The sequenced fragment ends 3 residues before the CDR3 boundary, so the rest is inferred from the germline J gene. The chain links TRBV20-1 to TRBJ2-3, with 10 bases that match TRBD2. CDR3 length: 16 residues. V shed 6 bases and J 6 bases; nucleotides not matched to a gene: 15. Germline CDR1 DFQATT, CDR2 SNEGSKA (reference sequence). The part of the CDR3 DNA that was read is TGCAGTGCGAGGGGGCTAGCGGGGGTTTGGGTGGATACG. This encodes CSARGLAGVWVDT. The whole CDR3 protein reads CSARGLAGVWVDTQYF.

Regarding this clone: The CDR3 extends 3 residues past the end of the read, so its final part is completed from the germline J gene. This chain links TRBV28 with TRBJ1-2, with D possibly being TRBD1 (5 bases). Germline-derived CDR1 and CDR2 are MDHEN and SYDVKM. The CDR3 extends over 16 amino acids. V was clipped by 7 bases and J by 2 bases, with 20 bases between them. The DNA read from the CDR3 is TGTGCCAGCACCACCACCCGGGGGGACGGCAACTATGGC. It yields the protein CASTTTRGDGNYG. The CDR3 as a whole reads CASTTTRGDGNYGYTF.

With respect to this clone: The sequenced fragment ends 3 residues before the CDR3 boundary, so the rest is inferred from the germline J gene. The gene calls are TRBV28 and TRBJ1-2; 8 nucleotides agree with TRBD1. The CDR3 has 16 residues. Unmatched junction bases numbered 4, after V lost 1 base and J lost 0 bases. Germline V gives CDR1 MDHEN, CDR2 SYDVKM. The CDR3 bases that were read are TGTGCCAGCAGTTTATTGACAGGGGAGCCTAACTATGGC. Amino acids: CASSLLTGEPNYG. The entire CDR3 protein reads CASSLLTGEPNYGYTF.

With respect to this clone: Read sequence stops 3 residues before the CDR3 end, and the germline J gene provides the missing end. The rearrangement joins TRBV5-4 to TRBJ1-2; D might be TRBD1 (5 bases). Trimming shortened V by 1 base and J by 5 bases, and 12 bases separated the two germline ends. Germline-derived CDR1 and CDR2 are SGHNT and YYREEE (reference sequence). The CDR3 loop spans 14 amino acids. The CDR3 loop is CASSLFGGVYGYTF. The DNA read from the CDR3 is TGTGCCAGCAGCTTGTTTGGGGGGGTATATGGC.

The sequenced CDR3 bases are TGTGCCAGCAGCCAAGATCTTTGGGGACAGGGATCCGGAAACACC. Protein product: CASSQDLWGQGSGNT. The full CDR3 protein is CASSQDLWGQGSGNTIYF. The chain couples TRBV14 to TRBJ1-3, with 9 bases lining up with TRBD1. The read terminates 3 residues ahead of where the CDR3 ends, so the germline J gene completes it. Unmatched junction bases numbered 10, after V lost 0 bases and J lost 4 bases. This CDR3 spans 18 amino acids. From germline, CDR1 is SGHDN and CDR2 FVKESK.